The rows below give T cell receptor beta chains drawn from one sample of a study of siplizumab effects on memory and regulatory T cells. The assay was immunoSEQ multiplex PCR, and TCRdb's table has in-frame clones only and misses some. The sample holds tens of thousands of clones; about 93% are singletons and the top ten take 0.3%. Sequenced input: non-Treg CD4+ T cells sorted from blood. These TCRs come from a human donor in good health. The CDR3 runs from the conserved cysteine through the conserved F or W. Each record gives: D gene, V gene, clone size, J gene, CDR3 DNA, CDR3 protein. A D gene is named only where the DNA matches it firmly. Size is omitted from some rows. Given values are once, few, many or a class for expanded clones.

D: -
V: TRBV5-6
size: -
J: TRBJ1-2
DNA: TGTGCCAGCAGCTCAAAGGACAGATATTATGGCTACACCTTC
CDR3: CASSSKDRYYGYTF

D: -
V: TRBV18
size: -
J: TRBJ2-7
DNA: TGTGCCAGCTCACCAATTCCAGGGGGGGGATACGAGCAGTACTTC
CDR3: CASSPIPGGGYEQYF

D: -
V: TRBV7-4
size: -
J: TRBJ2-7
DNA: TGTGCCAGCAGCTTAGTTGAGGGCCCTCCCTACGAGCAGTACTTC
CDR3: CASSLVEGPPYEQYF

D: -
V: TRBV5-1
size: few
J: TRBJ2-2
DNA: TGCGCCAGCAGCTTGGCAACAGGGTGGACCGGGGAGCTGTTTTTT
CDR3: CASSLATGWTGELFF

D: TRBD1
V: TRBV5-1
size: -
J: TRBJ2-3
DNA: TGCGCCAGCAGGCCAACAGGGGGAGCGTCGGATACGCAGTATTTT
CDR3: CASRPTGGASDTQYF

D: -
V: TRBV10-3
size: -
J: TRBJ2-4
DNA: TGTGCCATCAGTCTGGGGGAGGCCAAAAACATTCAGTACTTC
CDR3: CAISLGEAKNIQYF

D: -
V: TRBV6-1
size: once
J: TRBJ1-1
DNA: TGTGCCAGTAGAACTTCAGGGGCCACCGAAGCTTTCTTT
CDR3: CASRTSGATEAFF

D: -
V: TRBV7-7
size: -
J: TRBJ2-2
DNA: TGTGCTAGCAGCTTAGCTCCGACAGGGAACACCGGGGAGCTGTTTTTT
CDR3: CASSLAPTGNTGELFF

D: -
V: TRBV4-3
size: once
J: TRBJ1-2
DNA: TGCGCCAGCAGCCAAGTGGGCAGTAATGGCTACACCTTC
CDR3: CASSQVGSNGYTF

D: -
V: TRBV4-1
size: -
J: TRBJ2-7
DNA: TGCGCCAGCAGCCTCCCAGGGCAGACCTACGAGCAGTACTTC
CDR3: CASSLPGQTYEQYF

D: -
V: TRBV2
size: -
J: TRBJ1-1
DNA: TGTGCCAGCAGTGAATTGGGCATGACGAACACTGAAGCTTTCTTT
CDR3: CASSELGMTNTEAFF

D: -
V: TRBV2
size: -
J: TRBJ1-1
DNA: TGTGCCAGCAGCCTTTCCCAAAGGGTGAACACTGAAGCTTTCTTT
CDR3: CASSLSQRVNTEAFF

D: -
V: TRBV7-3
size: -
J: TRBJ1-1
DNA: TGTGCCAGCAGCCCTAACGGCAGGGGATATGAAGCTTTCTTT
CDR3: CASSPNGRGYEAFF

D: -
V: TRBV7-2
size: -
J: TRBJ2-7
DNA: TGTGCCAGCAGCCGTGGACTACCAGGCCGTTACGAGCAGTACTTC
CDR3: CASSRGLPGRYEQYF

D: -
V: TRBV7-9
size: -
J: TRBJ2-1
DNA: TGTGCCAGCAGCGCAGGTGCGTCCTACAATGAGCAGTTCTTC
CDR3: CASSAGASYNEQFF

D: -
V: TRBV7-2
size: -
J: TRBJ2-6
DNA: TGTGCCAGCAGCCCGACAGGCTCTGGGGCCAACGTCCTGACTTTC
CDR3: CASSPTGSGANVLTF

D: -
V: TRBV4-1
size: -
J: TRBJ1-4
DNA: TGCGCCAGCAGCCATAAACTCGGGAAACCTAAGGGAGATGAAAAACTGTTTTTT
CDR3: CASSHKLGKPKGDEKLFF

D: -
V: TRBV7-3
size: -
J: TRBJ1-2
DNA: TGTGCCAGCAGCTTAGGCTACACCTTC
CDR3: CASSLGYTF

D: -
V: TRBV4-3
size: -
J: TRBJ2-7
DNA: TGCGCCAGCAGTGCAACAGCCTACCACTACGAGCAGTACTTC
CDR3: CASSATAYHYEQYF

D: -
V: TRBV10-3
size: -
J: TRBJ2-7
DNA: TGTGCCATCAGTGAGTCGAAGGTGCGGGTATCCTACGAGCAGTACTTC
CDR3: CAISESKVRVSYEQYF

D: TRBD1
V: TRBV7-8
size: -
J: TRBJ2-7
DNA: TGTGCCAGCAGCTCAGAGGACAGGATCAGCTACGAGCAGTACTTC
CDR3: CASSSEDRISYEQYF

D: TRBD2
V: TRBV29-1
size: once
J: TRBJ2-2
DNA: TGCAGCGTCACCGGGACTAGCGGGAGAGGCACCGGGGAGCTGTTTTTT
CDR3: CSVTGTSGRGTGELFF

D: TRBD1
V: TRBV7-2
size: -
J: TRBJ1-1
DNA: TGTGCCAGCAGCTTAGAGGGCAGGGGGCTGGATGAAGCTTTCTTT
CDR3: CASSLEGRGLDEAFF

D: -
V: TRBV6-1
size: -
J: TRBJ2-3
DNA: TGTGCCAGCAGCGAAGGGCCACTAGCCACAGATACGCAGTATTTT
CDR3: CASSEGPLATDTQYF

D: -
V: TRBV2
size: -
J: TRBJ2-3
DNA: TGTGCCAGCAGTGAGGGGGGCGGGGATACGCAGTATTTT
CDR3: CASSEGGGDTQYF

D: TRBD1
V: TRBV7-2
size: -
J: TRBJ2-7
DNA: TGTGCCAGCAGCCCTGTAGGGACAGGGAGATACGAGCAGTACTTC
CDR3: CASSPVGTGRYEQYF

D: -
V: TRBV7-3
size: -
J: TRBJ1-1
DNA: TGTGCCAGCAGCTTAGGGTCCAACACTGAAGCTTTCTTT
CDR3: CASSLGSNTEAFF

D: -
V: TRBV19
size: -
J: TRBJ1-4
DNA: TGTGCCAGTAGTTCCGGAGAGACAACTAATGAAAAACTGTTTTTT
CDR3: CASSSGETTNEKLFF

D: -
V: TRBV30
size: -
J: TRBJ1-2
DNA: TGTGCCTGGAGTGTTTTACAGGACTATGGCTACACCTTC
CDR3: CAWSVLQDYGYTF

D: -
V: TRBV2
size: -
J: TRBJ1-1
DNA: TGTGCCAGCAGCGAGGACACCGAAGCTTTCTTT
CDR3: CASSEDTEAFF

D: TRBD2
V: TRBV11-2
size: -
J: TRBJ2-3
DNA: TGTGCCAGCAGCGAGACTAGCGGGGGGCCAGATACGCAGTATTTT
CDR3: CASSETSGGPDTQYF

D: -
V: TRBV9
size: -
J: TRBJ2-2
DNA: TGTGCCAGCAGCTATAGCGGCACCGGGGAGCTGTTTTTT
CDR3: CASSYSGTGELFF

D: -
V: TRBV23-1
size: once
J: TRBJ1-4
DNA: TGCGCCAGCAGTCAATCGTTTCGGCCTCAGCAGTTTAATGAAAAACTGTTTTTT
CDR3: CASSQSFRPQQFNEKLFF

D: -
V: TRBV11-2
size: once
J: TRBJ2-6
DNA: TGTGCCAGCAGCGGACGGAGCTCTGGGGCCAACGTCCTGACTTTC
CDR3: CASSGRSSGANVLTF

D: -
V: TRBV5-5
size: once
J: TRBJ2-5
DNA: TGTGCCAGCAGCTTGGAGGCAGTATCGGAGACCCAGTACTTC
CDR3: CASSLEAVSETQYF

D: -
V: TRBV5-1
size: -
J: TRBJ1-2
DNA: TGCGCCAGCAAGATCTCTGGGGCGGCTAACTATGGCTACACCTTC
CDR3: CASKISGAANYGYTF

D: -
V: TRBV29-1
size: -
J: TRBJ1-2
DNA: TGCAGTGGTCTGGAGGGACGTTCTGGCTACACCTTC
CDR3: CSGLEGRSGYTF

D: -
V: TRBV5-1
size: -
J: TRBJ1-2
DNA: TGCGCCAGCAGCTTGTTGGGGTCGTATGGCTACACCTTC
CDR3: CASSLLGSYGYTF

D: -
V: TRBV10-3
size: once
J: TRBJ1-3
DNA: TGTGCCATCAGTGAGAAGGGATCCGGAAACACCATATATTTT
CDR3: CAISEKGSGNTIYF

D: TRBD1
V: TRBV11-3
size: -
J: TRBJ1-1
DNA: TGTGCCAGCAGCTTATCAGGGACAGTGAACACTGAAGCTTTCTTT
CDR3: CASSLSGTVNTEAFF

D: TRBD1
V: TRBV6-1
size: -
J: TRBJ1-1
DNA: TGTGCCAGCAGTACTCAACAGGGGAGGGCTGAAGCTTTCTTT
CDR3: CASSTQQGRAEAFF

D: TRBD2
V: TRBV19
size: -
J: TRBJ2-7
DNA: TGTGCCAGTAGTACCGGACTAGCGGGAGTGAAATGGGAGCAGTACTTC
CDR3: CASSTGLAGVKWEQYF